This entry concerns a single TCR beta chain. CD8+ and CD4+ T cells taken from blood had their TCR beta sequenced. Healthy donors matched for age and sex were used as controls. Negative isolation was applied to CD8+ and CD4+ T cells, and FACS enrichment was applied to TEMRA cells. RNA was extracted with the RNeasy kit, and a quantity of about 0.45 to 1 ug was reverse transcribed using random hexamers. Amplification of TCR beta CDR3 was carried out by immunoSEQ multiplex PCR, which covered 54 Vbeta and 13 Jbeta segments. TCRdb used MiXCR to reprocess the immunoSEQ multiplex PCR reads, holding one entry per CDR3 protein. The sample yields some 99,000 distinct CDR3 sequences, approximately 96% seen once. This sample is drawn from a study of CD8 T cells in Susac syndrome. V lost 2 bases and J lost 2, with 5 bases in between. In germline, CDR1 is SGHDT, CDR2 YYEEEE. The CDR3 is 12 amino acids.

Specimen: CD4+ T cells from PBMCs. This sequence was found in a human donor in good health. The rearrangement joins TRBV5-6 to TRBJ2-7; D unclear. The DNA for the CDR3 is TGTGCCAGCAGCTTCACTGCCTACGAGCAGTACTTC. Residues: CASSFTAYEQYF.